Described below is a single T cell receptor (beta chain) sequence and its context. What it recognizes is unknown. The data are from a study of T-cell memory formation after mild COVID-19. The wider study: In these data, TCR clusters were largely donor specific.

TCRdb used MiXCR to reprocess the 5' RACE reads, holding one entry per CDR3 protein. The sample holds about 290,000 distinct CDR3 sequences; around a sixth are singletons and the top ten take around a fifth. CDR3 size: 12 residues. Germline V gene sequence: CDR1 KGHDR, CDR2 SFDVKD. Germline trimming cut 5 bases from V and 12 bases from J; bases unmatched to any gene: 3. Findings of the study overall: Pre-infection memory carried some responding clones, suggesting that cross-reactive memory joined. Chiefly within CM and EM were the contracting CD4+ clones; CD8+ ones were within EMRA.

The origin of this receptor is a man between 18 and 29 years old who had mild COVID-19 (a few samples of this study predate the infection). Cell type and time point are not known. The chain is built from TRBV24-1 and TRBJ2-6; 7 bases are a match to TRBD2. Material for sequencing was PBMCs or a T cell subset sorted from them (not recorded which). The CDR3 region has the DNA TGTGCCACCAGTGCGGGGGGAGGCGTCCTGACTTTC. Protein product: CATSAGGGVLTF.